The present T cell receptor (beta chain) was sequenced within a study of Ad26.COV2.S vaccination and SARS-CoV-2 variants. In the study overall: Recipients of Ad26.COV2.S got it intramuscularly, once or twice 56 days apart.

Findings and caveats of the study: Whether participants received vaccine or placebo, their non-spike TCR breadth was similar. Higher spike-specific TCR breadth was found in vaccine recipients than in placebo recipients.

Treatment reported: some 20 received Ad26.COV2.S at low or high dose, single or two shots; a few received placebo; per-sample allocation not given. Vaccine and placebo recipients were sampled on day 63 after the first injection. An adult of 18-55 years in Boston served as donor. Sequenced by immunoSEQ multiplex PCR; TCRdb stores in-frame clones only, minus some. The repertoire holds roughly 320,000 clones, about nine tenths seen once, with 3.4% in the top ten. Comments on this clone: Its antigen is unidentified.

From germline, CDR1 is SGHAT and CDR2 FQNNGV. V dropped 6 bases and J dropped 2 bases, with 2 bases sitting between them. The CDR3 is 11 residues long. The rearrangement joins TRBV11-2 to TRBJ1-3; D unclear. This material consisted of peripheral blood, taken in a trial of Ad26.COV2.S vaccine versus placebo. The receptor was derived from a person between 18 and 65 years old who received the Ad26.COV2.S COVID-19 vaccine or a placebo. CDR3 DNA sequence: TGTGCCAGCAGTCCTGGAAACACCATATATTTT. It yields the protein CASSPGNTIYF.